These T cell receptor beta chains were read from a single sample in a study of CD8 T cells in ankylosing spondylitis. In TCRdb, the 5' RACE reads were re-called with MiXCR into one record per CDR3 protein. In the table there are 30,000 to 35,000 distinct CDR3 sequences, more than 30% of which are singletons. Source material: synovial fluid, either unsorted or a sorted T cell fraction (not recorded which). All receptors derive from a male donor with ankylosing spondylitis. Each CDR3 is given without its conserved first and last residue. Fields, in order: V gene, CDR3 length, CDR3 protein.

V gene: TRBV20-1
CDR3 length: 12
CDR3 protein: SASPRPNPETQY

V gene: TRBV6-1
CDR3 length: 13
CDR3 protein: ASAKVKGYRSPLH

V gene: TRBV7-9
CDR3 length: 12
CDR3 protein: ASSSYMAHMGTF

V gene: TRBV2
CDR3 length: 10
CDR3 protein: ASSQGTLEQF

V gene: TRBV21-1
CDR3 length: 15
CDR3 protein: ASSPQTKRLPSGEQY

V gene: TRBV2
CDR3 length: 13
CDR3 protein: ASSERTDSGNTIY

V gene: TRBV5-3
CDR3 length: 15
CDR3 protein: ARSWETPDRGDQPQQ

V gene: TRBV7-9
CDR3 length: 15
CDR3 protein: ASSLTQGQANNSPLH

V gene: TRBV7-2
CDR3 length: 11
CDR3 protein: ASGHSNNQPQH

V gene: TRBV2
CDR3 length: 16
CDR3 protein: ASSHTPTGGPSNQPQH

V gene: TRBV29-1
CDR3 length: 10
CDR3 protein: SVGGFTGELF

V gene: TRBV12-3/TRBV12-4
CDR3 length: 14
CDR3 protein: ASSFGASANTGELF

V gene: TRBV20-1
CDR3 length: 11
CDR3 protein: SLRDRDGYGYT

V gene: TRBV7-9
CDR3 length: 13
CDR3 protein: ASSRPVGAPDTQY

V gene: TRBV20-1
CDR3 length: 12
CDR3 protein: SARERELTGELF

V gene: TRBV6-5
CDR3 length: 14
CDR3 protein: ASSYSGRERNQPQH

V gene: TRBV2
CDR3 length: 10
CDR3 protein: ASEEGAYGYT

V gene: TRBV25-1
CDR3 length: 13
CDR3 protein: ASSETGTGNEKLF

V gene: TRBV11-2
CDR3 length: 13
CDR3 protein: ASSSQGGVAEKLF

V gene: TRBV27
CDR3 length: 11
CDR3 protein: ASSGTRYNEQF

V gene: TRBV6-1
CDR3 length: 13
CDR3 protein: ASSEGLAPGNEQF

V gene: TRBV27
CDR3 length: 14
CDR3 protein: ASSPSKAGVPDTQY

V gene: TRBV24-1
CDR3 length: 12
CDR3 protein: ATSDLERYNEQF

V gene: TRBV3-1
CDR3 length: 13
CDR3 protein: ASSLLADTTDTQY

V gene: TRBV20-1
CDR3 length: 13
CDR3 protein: SARDLSGSGETQY

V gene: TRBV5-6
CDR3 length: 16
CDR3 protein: ASSPALAAGETYNEQF

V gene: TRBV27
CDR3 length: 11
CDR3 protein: AIRQGANTEAF

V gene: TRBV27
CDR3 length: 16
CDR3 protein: ASSLYPTGGNGNQPQH

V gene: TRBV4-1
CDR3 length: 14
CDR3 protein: ASSPNWGGSGNIQY

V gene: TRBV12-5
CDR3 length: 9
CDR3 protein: ASGLLVEQF

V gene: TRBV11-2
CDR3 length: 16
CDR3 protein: ASSLEAGSLISYNEQF

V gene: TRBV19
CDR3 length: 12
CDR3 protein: ASSIMDTDQPQH

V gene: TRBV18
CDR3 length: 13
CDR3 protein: ASSRLAGPYNEQF

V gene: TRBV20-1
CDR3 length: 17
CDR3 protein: SARKAASGADALYYEQY

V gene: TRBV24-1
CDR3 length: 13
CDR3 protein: ATSDFREGVDTQY

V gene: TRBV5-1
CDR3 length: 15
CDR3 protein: ASSLTRLGTYTDTQY

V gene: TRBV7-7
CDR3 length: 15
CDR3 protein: ASSLELAGGPTGELF

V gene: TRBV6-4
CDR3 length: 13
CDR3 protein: ASSVRAGGPDTQY

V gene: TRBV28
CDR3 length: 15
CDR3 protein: ASSLRPRPQGGETQY

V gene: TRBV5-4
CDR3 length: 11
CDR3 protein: ASSPTTDNTQY

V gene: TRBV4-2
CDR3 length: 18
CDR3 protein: ASSQGAGLAGVGLYNEQF

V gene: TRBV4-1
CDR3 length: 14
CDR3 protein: ASSREPGNIGNTIY

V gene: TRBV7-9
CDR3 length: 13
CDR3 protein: ASSDGQGARDEQF

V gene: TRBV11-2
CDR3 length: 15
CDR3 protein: ASTHMRGSSSYNEQF